The clone carrying this TCR beta chain was seen repeatedly, ten times or more. Its antigen is currently unknown. The read is 3 residues too short to cover the CDR3 end, so that end is filled in from the germline J gene. The entry originates in a study of T cell clonality in common variable immunodeficiency. Study-wide results and limits: Fewer deletions and N-nucleotide insertions were reportedly seen in common variable immunodeficiency TCR beta sequences.

The CDR3 sequence is 14 residues long. The J segment lost 3 bases and the V segment lost 6 bases, leaving 8 bases of the junction unmatched. Germline CDR1 and CDR2: SQVTM and ANQGSEA. Sequencing was performed with immunoSEQ multiplex PCR; in TCRdb, only in-frame clones are kept and a portion is missing. This set yields approximately 35,000 clones and no singletons; the top ten hold 5.5% to 7%. The chain uses TRBV29-1 and TRBJ2-1; 7 positions agree with TRBD2. The sequencing sample was made of peripheral blood mononuclear cells. This sequence was found in a human donor with common variable immunodeficiency. Incomplete CDR3 DNA: TGCAGCGTCGGGGACTACCCAAACTACAATGAG. Its protein product is CSVGDYPNYNE. The complete CDR3 sequence is CSVGDYPNYNEQFF.